This TCR beta chain was obtained from a study of neoadjuvant anti-PD-1 for oral cavity cancer. For the study at large: Patients without progression received a fourth nivolumab dose around day 43, then surgical resection on days 50-56.

Assay: immunoSEQ multiplex PCR; the TCRdb copy retains only in-frame clones and omits some. The table shows around 31,000 clones, with about 86% occurring only once. Worth noting for this clone: Its antigen is not known.

The germline V gene has CDR1 SGHNT and CDR2 YENEEA. The length of the CDR3 is 17 residues. The trim removed 1 base at V and 3 bases at J, leaving 8 bases unmatched. Study findings and constraints: Non-responders to neoadjuvant nivolumab had significantly more clonal PBMC T cells than responders.

The J gene is TRBJ2-1, the V gene TRBV11-3; 8 bases agree with TRBD2. Source: PBMCs, taken before nivolumab (anti-PD-1) treatment. This clonotype was sampled from a person between 35 and 79 years old with oral cavity squamous cell carcinoma. The CDR3 region is CASSLGLQRGFYNEQFF. The CDR3 DNA is TGTGCCAGCAGCTTAGGGCTGCAGCGGGGGTTCTACAATGAGCAGTTCTTC.